These T cell receptor beta chains were read from a single sample in a study of regulatory T cells in long-lasting Graves disease. TCRdb recomputed calls from the multiplex PCR reads with MiXCR, one row per CDR3 protein. The repertoire holds 350,000 to 500,000 distinct CDR3 sequences, with about 14% as singletons. These data are also associated with another study on T cells in Graves' hyperthyroidism and ophthalmopathy.

Material: peripheral blood mononuclear cells (PBMCs), obtained at new diagnosis, from a patient treated with antithyroid drugs. These TCRs come from a woman aged 50 to 60 with Graves disease. CDR3s include the opening cysteine and the closing phenylalanine or tryptophan. The size of a clone is reported for some rows only, either as once, few or many, or as a class for expanded clones.

abundance,v_gene,CDR3aa
many,TRBV3-1,CASTLNRQQETQYF
-,TRBV20-1,CSARPGTGSYEQYF
many,TRBV5-5,CASSLIVTGNEQFF
many,TRBV5-1,CASSWGTADSPLHF
many,TRBV11-2,CASSSSRGSLNTGELFF
-,TRBV28,CASSFWGSFEKLFF
many,TRBV6-2/TRBV6-3,CASSYSTRDRGPGNTIYF
many,TRBV5-6,CASSFRTGGLDTQYF
many,TRBV12-3/TRBV12-4,CASSQQGGLNTEAFF
many,TRBV28,CASINLDRVKRYEAFF
few,TRBV6-1,CASSEWSSSYNEQFF
many,TRBV24-1,CATSDPSRFEQYF
many,TRBV5-1,CASSLGEGEQYF